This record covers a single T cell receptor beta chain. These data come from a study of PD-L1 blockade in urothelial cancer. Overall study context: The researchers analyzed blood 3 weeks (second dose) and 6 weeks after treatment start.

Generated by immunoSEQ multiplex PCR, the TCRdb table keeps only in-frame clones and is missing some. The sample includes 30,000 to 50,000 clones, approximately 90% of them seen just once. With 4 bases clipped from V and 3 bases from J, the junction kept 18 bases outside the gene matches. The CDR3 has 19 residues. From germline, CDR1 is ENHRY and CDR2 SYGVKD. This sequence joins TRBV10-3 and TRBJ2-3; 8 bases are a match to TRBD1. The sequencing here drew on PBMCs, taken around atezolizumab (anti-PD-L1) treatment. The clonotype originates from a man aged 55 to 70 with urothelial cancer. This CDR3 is CAISVRGQAGFVWTDTQYF. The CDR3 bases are TGTGCCATCAGTGTAAGGGGACAGGCCGGGTTTGTTTGGACAGATACGCAGTATTTT.